Given below is one T cell receptor (beta chain) in context. Its target antigen remains unknown. No quality values exist for individual bases; no much larger clone is one base distant. This entry comes from a study of shared clonotypes between healthy human individuals (dated by TCRdb to about 2020). As for the study more broadly: The cohort comprised a couple of women and three men aged 18 to 49 years. Different laboratories and diverse techniques were used to prepare libraries and sequence TCR repertoires, to increase sequencing depth and limit assay-specific biases. Blood TCR repertoires of about five healthy adults were deeply sequenced to estimate repertoire size and the extent of clonotype sharing between individuals. Leukapheresis yielded between about 0.85 and 10 billion PBMCs per donor. For each donor, CD4 naive and CD4 memory were each given three plates, CD8 naive was given two plates, and CD8 memory was given one plate.

Study-wide findings and limitations: Pairwise subsampling indicated that sequencing depth was expected to affect the degree of clonotype sharing among donors. Across a handful of donors, roughly 5.1% of naive CD4, approximately 3.6% of naive CD8, approximately 2.5% of memory CD4, and 0.4% of memory CD8 clonotypes were shared. Naive subsets generally had larger estimated clonotype richness than memory subsets. Incomplete sequencing was indicated by rarefaction of sorted-subset datasets, despite the large sequencing depth. The small number of donors limited the genetic and exposure-history diversity represented. Sampling was limited to blood, and TCR repertoires in tissue likely differ from TCR repertoires in blood. Compared with non-shared clonotypes, the clonotypes found in all four sorted-subset donors had higher generation probabilities.

The junction shows trimming of 2 bases on V and 7 bases on J, plus 15 bases between the germline ends. CDR3 length: 15 amino acids, cysteine to phenylalanine. Only CDR3 DNA is held: 45 bases, read in frame from base 1. According to the germline V gene, CDR1 reads SGDLS and CDR2 reads YYNGEE. Using the deep immunoSEQ assay, TCR CDR3 regions were amplified from genomic DNA by multiplex PCR. For each cell subset, the extracted genomic DNA was distributed evenly across all wells of several immunoSEQ 96-well plates, and each plate served as one replicate. For sorted subsets, roughly 200 ng of genomic DNA, equivalent to roughly 30,000 T cell genomes, went into each replicate PCR. Purified libraries were measured with a Qubit 3.0 fluorometer, size-checked on a Bioanalyzer 2100, and measured again with the KAPA Library Quantification kit. Each immunoSEQ 96-well plate was sequenced on its own single-read 150-cycle Illumina NextSeq 550 flow cell. Processing in the source paper ran as follows. Because the immunoSEQ output held only junctional sequences and lacked quality scores, the filtering could not match the filtering applied to full-length reads. Sequences were annotated with PyIR, a Python wrapper for IgBLAST v1.9, and V/J genes and CDR3 were assigned using IMGT germline references. Reads were removed for weak V/J assignments (E-value above 1e-6), missing CDR3, stop codons, out-of-frame junctions, or ambiguous translated residues. V3J clonotypes were defined as sequences sharing the same inferred V gene, J gene, and CDR3 amino acid sequence. The percentage overlap between two repertoires was calculated by dividing the number of shared unique clonotypes by the size of the smaller repertoire. Richness of each repertoire was evaluated using RTK rarefaction, the Chao1 estimator, and Recon v2.1 estimates of unobserved clonotypes. Generation probabilities for all TCRbeta clonotypes obtained by the gDNA method from several donors were computed using OLGA. Here the immuneACCESS table is served through TCRdb, limited to in-frame sequences with V and J called. Missing clones are a known gap in these copies; in checked studies unresolved V genes cover under half, and the rest lacks a known reason. Clone size and the V and J calls come from that table; the DNA yielded D and trimming. The sample table shows over a million clones, and approximately 72% are seen once. Jointly, the top ten make up around 1.5% of the sample.

The donors were healthy, HIV-negative adults with no recently reported acute infections or vaccinations. Every donor was a Caucasian adult residing in Nashville, Tennessee, USA. CD4+ T cells were enriched by magnetic negative selection; naive cells were then positively selected on CD45RA, and the negative fraction formed the memory subset. After blood collection by leukapheresis, PBMCs were isolated using Ficoll-Histopaque density gradient centrifugation and then cryopreserved in the vapor phase of liquid nitrogen. Analytical flow cytometry was used to check the purity and quantity of each magnetically sorted T cell population. Each sorted fraction had its genomic DNA isolated and then quantified by UV absorbance on a Nanodrop 2000c.

This clonotype originated in a man between 18 and 35 years old in good health. Recombination connected TRBV9 to TRBJ1-4; TRBD1 could be the D gene, as 6 bases match. The sequenced material came from memory CD4+ T cells sorted from blood. In light of the paper, this sample's cell subset or site label describes: CD45RA-negative fraction. The CDR3 amino acid sequence is: CASSVGQSLGEKLFF. The DNA sequence is TGTGCCAGCAGCGTCGGACAGTCCCTGGGTGAAAAACTGTTTTTT.